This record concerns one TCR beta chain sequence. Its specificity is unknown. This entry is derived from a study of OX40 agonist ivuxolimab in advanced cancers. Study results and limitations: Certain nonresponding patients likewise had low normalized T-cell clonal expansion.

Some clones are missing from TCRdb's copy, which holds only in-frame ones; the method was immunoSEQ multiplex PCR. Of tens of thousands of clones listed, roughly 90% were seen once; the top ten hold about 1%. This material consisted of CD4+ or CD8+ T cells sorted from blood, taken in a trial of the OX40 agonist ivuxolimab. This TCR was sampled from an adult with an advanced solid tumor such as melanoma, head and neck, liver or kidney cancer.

The CDR3 protein is CASSLTSNQPQHF. The DNA for the CDR3 is TGTGCCAGCAGTCTCACTTCCAATCAGCCCCAGCATTTT. The chain is built from TRBV25-1 and TRBJ1-5; D gene unclear. CDR3 length: 13 residues. Germline CDR1 and CDR2: MGHDK and SYGVNS. V was clipped by 5 bases and J by 3 bases, with 8 bases between them.